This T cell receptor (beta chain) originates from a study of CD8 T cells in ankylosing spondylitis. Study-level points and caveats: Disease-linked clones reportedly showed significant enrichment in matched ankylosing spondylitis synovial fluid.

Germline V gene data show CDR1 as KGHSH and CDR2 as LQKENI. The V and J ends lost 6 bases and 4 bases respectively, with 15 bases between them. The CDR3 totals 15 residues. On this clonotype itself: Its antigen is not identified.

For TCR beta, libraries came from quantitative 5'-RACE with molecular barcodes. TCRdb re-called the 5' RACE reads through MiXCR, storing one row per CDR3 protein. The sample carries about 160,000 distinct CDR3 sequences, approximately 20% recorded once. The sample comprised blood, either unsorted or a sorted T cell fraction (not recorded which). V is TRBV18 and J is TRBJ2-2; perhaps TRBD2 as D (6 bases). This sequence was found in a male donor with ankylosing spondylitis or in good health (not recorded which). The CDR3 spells CASSRSGPGTGELFF. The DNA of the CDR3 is TGTGCCAGCTCTCGGAGCGGGCCGGGCACCGGGGAGCTGTTTTTT.